These 10 T cell receptor beta chains came from one sample sequenced in a study of T cells after yellow fever vaccination. TCRdb independently ran MiXCR on the 5' RACE reads; one entry per CDR3 protein. Here the sample spans some 80,000 distinct CDR3 sequences, more than 10% being singletons. The specimen comprised CD8+ T cells not binding an NS4B(214-222) dextramer, sorted from PBMCs, sampled about 21 days after the first yellow fever vaccination. These receptors all stem from a man aged 18-30 years who received the YFV17D yellow fever vaccine.

V usage is TRBV28 and J usage is TRBJ2-7; tentatively, D is TRBD1 (6 bases). V was cut by 6 bases and J by 2 bases, with 14 bases left in between. The CDR3 length is 14 residues. The V gene's germline CDR1 is MDHEN and CDR2 SYDVKM. The chain's CDR3 is CASSSGVAPYEQYV. CDR3 coding DNA: TGTGCCAGCAGCTCAGGGGTCGCCCCCTACGAGCAGTACGTC.

This chain uses TRBV28 with TRBJ1-4; D not certain. The CDR3 has 11 residues. The V and J ends lost 7 bases and 8 bases respectively, with 8 bases between them. Per germline, CDR1 MDHEN and CDR2 SYDVKM. Written as DNA, the CDR3 is TGTGCCAGCAACGTAGGAGAAAAACTGTTTTTT. Its translation is CASNVGEKLFF.

This clonotype has more than one count but fewer than ten. V is TRBV9 and J is TRBJ1-5, with no clear D. The CDR3 length is 15 residues. The germline V gene has CDR1 SGDLS and CDR2 YYNGEE. V was trimmed by 0 bases and J by 2 bases, leaving 9 bases between them. The CDR3 reads CASSVGIEGNQPQHF. In nucleotides, the CDR3 is TGTGCCAGCAGCGTAGGGATCGAGGGCAATCAGCCCCAGCATTTT.

V and J are TRBV6-5 and TRBJ1-5, with a possible D match to TRBD1 (6 bases). The CDR3 length is 14 residues. V dropped 4 bases and J dropped 3 bases, with 10 bases sitting between them. CDR1 MNHEY and CDR2 SVGAGI come from the germline V gene. In DNA form, the CDR3 reads TGTGCCAGCAGTTCTACAGGGACCAATCAGCCCCAGCATTTT. Amino acids: CASSSTGTNQPQHF.

Ten or more counts support this clonotype. The chain joins TRBV6-2 or TRBV6-3 to TRBJ2-7; no reliable D call. Trimming took 4 bases from V and 1 from J, leaving 8 bases between them. The CDR3 runs 13 residues. From germline, CDR1 is MNHEY and CDR2 SVGEGT. The CDR3: CASSSPWSYEQYF. Here the CDR3 DNA reads TGTGCCAGCAGTTCCCCTTGGTCCTACGAGCAGTACTTC.

This clonotype was counted only a few times. V is TRBV2 and J is TRBJ2-3; D unclear. Trimming took off 7 bases at V and 0 bases at J, with 8 bases between the two ends. Germline CDR1 SNHLY, CDR2 FYNNEI. This CDR3 has 13 residues. CDR3 bases: TGTGCCAGCACCCCAGCTAGCACAGATACGCAGTATTTT. It codes for CASTPASTDTQYF.

Many counts were recorded for this clonotype. The junction differs from germline at one of its ends, possibly a read error. The rearrangement joins TRBV7-6 to TRBJ2-7, with D possibly matching TRBD1 (5 bases). CDR3 size: 14 residues. Germline V lookup: CDR1 SGHVS, CDR2 FNYEAQ. The CDR3 region has the DNA TGTGCCAGCAGCTTAGGGGGCACGTCCTATGAGCAGTACTTC. The encoded protein is CASSLGGTSYEQYF.

V is TRBV4-3 and J is TRBJ2-1; TRBD1 is a possible D gene (6 bases). Trimming shortened V by 3 bases and J by 3 bases, and 15 bases separated the two germline ends. This CDR3 comprises 16 residues. Germline V gene sequence: CDR1 LGHNA, CDR2 YSLEER. The CDR3 loop is CASSQGPGHNYNEQFF. Here the CDR3 DNA reads TGCGCCAGCAGCCAGGGTCCGGGACACAACTACAATGAGCAGTTCTTC.

This clonotype showed up just a few times. This chain's CDR3 is CASSRDTYEQYF. Here the CDR3 DNA reads TGTGCCAGCAGTCGGGACACCTACGAGCAGTACTTC. The chain combines TRBV12-3 or TRBV12-4 with TRBJ2-7; D perhaps matches TRBD1 (6 bases). This CDR3 contains 12 residues. V was shortened by 5 bases and J by 2 bases, with 7 bases between the two germline ends.

The rearrangement links TRBV9 to TRBJ2-7; D is undetermined. Trimming took 3 bases from V and 1 from J, leaving 5 bases between them. The CDR3 runs 12 residues. CDR1 SGDLS and CDR2 YYNGEE come from the germline V gene. CDR3 nucleotides: TGTGCCAGCAGCGGAGGATCCTACGAGCAGTACTTC. Its protein product is CASSGGSYEQYF.